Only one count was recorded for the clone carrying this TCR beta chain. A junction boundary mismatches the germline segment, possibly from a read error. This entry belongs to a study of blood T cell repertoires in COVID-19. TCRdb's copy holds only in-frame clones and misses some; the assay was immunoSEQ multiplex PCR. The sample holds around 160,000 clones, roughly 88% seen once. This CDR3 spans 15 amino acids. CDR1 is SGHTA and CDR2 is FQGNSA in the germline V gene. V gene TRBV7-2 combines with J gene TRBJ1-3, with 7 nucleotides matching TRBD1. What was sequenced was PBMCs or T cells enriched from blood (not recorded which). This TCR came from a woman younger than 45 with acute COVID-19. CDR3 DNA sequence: TGTGCCACCCGGCGCGGAGGGGGCTCTGGAAGCACCATATATTTT. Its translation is CATRRGGGSGSTIYF.